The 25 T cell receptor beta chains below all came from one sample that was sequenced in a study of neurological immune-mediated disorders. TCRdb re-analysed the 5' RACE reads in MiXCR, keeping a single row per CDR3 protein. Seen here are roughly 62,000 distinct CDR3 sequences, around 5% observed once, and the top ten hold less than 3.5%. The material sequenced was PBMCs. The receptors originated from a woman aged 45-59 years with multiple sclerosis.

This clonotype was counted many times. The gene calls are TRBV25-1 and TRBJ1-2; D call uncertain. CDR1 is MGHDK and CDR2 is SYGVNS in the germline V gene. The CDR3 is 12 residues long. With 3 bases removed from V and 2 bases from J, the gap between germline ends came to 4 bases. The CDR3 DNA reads TGTGCCAGCAGTGAGTTCAACTATGGCTACACCTTC. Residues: CASSEFNYGYTF.

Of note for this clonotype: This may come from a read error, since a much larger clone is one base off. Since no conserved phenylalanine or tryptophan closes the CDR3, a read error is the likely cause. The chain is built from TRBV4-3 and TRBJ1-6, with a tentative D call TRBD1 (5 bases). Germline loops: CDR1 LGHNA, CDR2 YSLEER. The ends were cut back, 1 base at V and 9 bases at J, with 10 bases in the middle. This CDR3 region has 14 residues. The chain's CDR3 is CASSQGAGSSPLHC. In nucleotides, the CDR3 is TGCGCCAGCAGCCAAGGAGCAGGGAGTTCACCCCTCCACTGT.

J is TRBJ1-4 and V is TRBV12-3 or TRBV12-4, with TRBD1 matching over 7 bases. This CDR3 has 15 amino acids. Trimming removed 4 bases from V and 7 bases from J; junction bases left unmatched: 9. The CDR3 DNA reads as TGTGCCAGCAGTTCCCGAGACAGGGCAAGTGAAAAACTGTTTTTT. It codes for CASSSRDRASEKLFF.

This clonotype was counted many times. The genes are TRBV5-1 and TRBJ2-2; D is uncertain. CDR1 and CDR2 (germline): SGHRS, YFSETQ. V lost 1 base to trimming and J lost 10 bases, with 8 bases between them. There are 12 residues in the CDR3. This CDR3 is CASSLINEELFF. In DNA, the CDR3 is TGCGCCAGCAGCTTGATAAACGAGGAGCTGTTTTTT.

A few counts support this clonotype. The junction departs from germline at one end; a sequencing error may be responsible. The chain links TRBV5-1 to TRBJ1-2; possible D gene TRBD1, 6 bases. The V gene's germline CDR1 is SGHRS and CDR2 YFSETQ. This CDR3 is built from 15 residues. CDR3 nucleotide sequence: TGCGCTAGCAGCTTACAGGGACCCTTCGACTATGGCTACACCTTC. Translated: CASSLQGPFDYGYTF.

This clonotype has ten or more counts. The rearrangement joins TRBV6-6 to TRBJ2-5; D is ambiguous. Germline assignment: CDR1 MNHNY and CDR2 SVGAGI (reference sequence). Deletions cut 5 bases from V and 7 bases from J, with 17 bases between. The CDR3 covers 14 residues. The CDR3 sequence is CASSLDTLSGTQYF. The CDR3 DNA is TGTGCCAGCAGTCTCGATACACTTTCGGGGACCCAGTACTTC.

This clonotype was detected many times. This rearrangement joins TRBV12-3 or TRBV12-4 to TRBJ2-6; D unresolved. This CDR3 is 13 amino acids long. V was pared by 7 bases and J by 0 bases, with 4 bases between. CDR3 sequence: CASNLSGANVLTF. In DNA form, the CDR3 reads TGTGCCAGCAACCTCTCTGGGGCCAACGTCCTGACTTTC.

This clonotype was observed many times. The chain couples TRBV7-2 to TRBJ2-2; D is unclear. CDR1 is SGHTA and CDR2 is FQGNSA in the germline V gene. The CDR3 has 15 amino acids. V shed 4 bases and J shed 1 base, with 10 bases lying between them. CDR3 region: CASSSMVLNTGELFF. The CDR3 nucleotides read TGTGCCAGCAGCTCGATGGTATTGAACACCGGGGAGCTGTTTTTT.

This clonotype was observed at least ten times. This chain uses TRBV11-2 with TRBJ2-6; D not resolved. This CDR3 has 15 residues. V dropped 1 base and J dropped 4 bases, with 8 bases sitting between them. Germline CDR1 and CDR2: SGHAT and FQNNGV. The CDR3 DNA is TGTGCCAGCAGCTTAGCTGGGCCCGGGGCCAACGTCCTGACTTTC. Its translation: CASSLAGPGANVLTF.

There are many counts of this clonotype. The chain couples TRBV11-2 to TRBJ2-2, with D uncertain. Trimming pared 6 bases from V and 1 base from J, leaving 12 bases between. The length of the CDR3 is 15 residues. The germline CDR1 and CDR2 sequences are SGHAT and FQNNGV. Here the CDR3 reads CASSFVWGNTGELFF. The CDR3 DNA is TGTGCCAGCAGTTTTGTCTGGGGGAACACCGGGGAGCTGTTTTTT.

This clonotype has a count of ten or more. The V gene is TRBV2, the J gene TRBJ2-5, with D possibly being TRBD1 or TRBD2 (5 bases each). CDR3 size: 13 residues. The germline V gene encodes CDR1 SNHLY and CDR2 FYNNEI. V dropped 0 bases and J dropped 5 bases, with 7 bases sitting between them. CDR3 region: CASSEAGTETQYF. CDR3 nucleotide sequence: TGTGCCAGCAGTGAAGCGGGGACGGAGACCCAGTACTTC.

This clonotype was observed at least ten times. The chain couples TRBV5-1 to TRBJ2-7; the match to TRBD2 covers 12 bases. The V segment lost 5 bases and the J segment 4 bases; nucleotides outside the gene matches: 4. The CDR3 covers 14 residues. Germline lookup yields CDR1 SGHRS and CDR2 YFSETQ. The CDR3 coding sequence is TGCGCCAGCAGATGGACTAGCGGGGTATACGAGCAGTACTTC. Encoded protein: CASRWTSGVYEQYF.

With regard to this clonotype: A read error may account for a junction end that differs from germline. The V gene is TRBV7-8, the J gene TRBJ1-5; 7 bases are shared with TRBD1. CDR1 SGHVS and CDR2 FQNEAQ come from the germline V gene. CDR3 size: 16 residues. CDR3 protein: CASSLRTGLDEEPQNF. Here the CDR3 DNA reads TGTGCCAGCAGCTTAAGGACAGGCCTTGATGAGGAGCCCCAGAATTTT.

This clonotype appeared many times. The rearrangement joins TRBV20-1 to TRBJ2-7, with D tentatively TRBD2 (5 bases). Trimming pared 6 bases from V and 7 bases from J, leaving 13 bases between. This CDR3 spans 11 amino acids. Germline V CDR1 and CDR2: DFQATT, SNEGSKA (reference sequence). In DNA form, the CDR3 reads TGCAGTGCCACTAGAAAGAGGGAGCAGTACTTC. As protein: CSATRKREQYF.

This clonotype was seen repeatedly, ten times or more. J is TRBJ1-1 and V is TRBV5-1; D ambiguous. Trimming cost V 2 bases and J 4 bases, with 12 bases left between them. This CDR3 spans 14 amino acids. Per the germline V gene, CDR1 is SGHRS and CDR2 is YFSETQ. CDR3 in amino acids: CASSLGPASTEAFF. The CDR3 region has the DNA TGCGCCAGCAGCTTAGGCCCCGCGAGCACTGAAGCTTTCTTT.

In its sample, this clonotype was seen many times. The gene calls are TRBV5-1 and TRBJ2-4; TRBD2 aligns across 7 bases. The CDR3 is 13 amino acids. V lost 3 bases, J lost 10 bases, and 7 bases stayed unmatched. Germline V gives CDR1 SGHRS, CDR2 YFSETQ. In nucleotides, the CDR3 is TGCGCCAGCAGCTCCGGACCGGGGGGTATTCAGTACTTC. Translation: CASSSGPGGIQYF.

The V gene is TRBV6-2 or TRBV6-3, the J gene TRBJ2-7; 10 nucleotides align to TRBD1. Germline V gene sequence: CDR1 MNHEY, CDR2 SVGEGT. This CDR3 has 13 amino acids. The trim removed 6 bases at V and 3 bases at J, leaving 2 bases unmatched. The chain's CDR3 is CASRGTGVYEQYF. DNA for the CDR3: TGTGCCAGCAGGGGGACAGGGGTCTACGAGCAGTACTTC.

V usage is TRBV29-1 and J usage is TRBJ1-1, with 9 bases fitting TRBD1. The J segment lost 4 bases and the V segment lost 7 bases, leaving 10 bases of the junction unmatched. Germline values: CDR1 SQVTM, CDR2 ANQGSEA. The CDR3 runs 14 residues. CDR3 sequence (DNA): TGCAGCGCGCCGGGACAGGGTATCGCCACTGAAGCTTTCTTT. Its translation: CSAPGQGIATEAFF. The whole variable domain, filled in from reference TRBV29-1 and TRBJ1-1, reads SAVISQKPSRDICQRGTSLTIQCQVDSQVTMMFWYRQQPGQSLTLIATANQGSEATYESGFVIDKFPISRPNLTFSTLTVSNMSPEDSSIYLCSAPGQGIATEAFFGQGTRLTVV.

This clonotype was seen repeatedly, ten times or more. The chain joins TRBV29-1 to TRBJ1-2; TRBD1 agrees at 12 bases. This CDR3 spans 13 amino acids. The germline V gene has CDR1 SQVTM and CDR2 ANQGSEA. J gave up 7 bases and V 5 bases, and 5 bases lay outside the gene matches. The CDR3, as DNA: TGCAGCGTTCCGGGACAGGGGGCAGGTGGCTACACCTTC. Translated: CSVPGQGAGGYTF.

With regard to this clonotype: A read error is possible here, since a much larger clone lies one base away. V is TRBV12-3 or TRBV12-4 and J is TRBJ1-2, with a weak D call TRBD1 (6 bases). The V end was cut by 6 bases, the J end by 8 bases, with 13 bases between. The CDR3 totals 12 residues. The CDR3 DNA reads TGTGCCAGCAGCCGGACAGTTTTAGGCTACACCTTC. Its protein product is CASSRTVLGYTF.

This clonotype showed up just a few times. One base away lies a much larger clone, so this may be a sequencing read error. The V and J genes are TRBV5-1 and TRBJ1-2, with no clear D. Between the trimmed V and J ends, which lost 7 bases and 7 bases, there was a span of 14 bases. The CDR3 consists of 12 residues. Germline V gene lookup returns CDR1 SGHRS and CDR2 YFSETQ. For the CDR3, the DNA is TGCGCCAGCGGGGAAAGTTCGGGTGGCTACACCTTC. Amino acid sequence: CASGESSGGYTF.

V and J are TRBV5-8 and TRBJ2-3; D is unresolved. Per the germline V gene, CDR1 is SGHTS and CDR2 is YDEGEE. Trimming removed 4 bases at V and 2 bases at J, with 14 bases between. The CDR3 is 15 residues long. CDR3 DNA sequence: TGTGCCAGCAGCCTGGGCTTCAACACCACAGATACGCAGTATTTT. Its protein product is CASSLGFNTTDTQYF.

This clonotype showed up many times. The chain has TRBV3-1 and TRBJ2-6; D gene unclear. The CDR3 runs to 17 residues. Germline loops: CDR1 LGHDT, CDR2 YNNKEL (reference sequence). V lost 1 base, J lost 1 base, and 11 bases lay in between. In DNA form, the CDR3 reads TGTGCCAGCAGCCAAGCTCAGGTTTCTTCTGGGGCCAACGTCCTGACTTTC. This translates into CASSQAQVSSGANVLTF.

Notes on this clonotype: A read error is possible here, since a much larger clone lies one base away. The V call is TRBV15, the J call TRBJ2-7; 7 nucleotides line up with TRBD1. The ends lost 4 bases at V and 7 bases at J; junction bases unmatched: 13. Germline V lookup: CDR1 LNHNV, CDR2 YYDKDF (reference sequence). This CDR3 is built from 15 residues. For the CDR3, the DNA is TGTGCCACCAGCATGGACAGGAGTCTCGGGAAAGAGCAGTACTTC. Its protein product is CATSMDRSLGKEQYF.

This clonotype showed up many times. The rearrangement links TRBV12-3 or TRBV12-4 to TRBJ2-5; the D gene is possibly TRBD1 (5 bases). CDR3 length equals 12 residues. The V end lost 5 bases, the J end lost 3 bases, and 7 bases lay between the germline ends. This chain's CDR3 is CASSRQKETQYF. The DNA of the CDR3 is TGTGCCAGCAGTCGACAGAAAGAGACCCAGTACTTC.